The next 16 T cell receptor beta chains were all read from a single sample in a study of blood T cell repertoires in COVID-19. This table comes from immunoSEQ multiplex PCR, and its TCRdb copy is limited to in-frame clones, with some not included. The profile shows 100,000 or so clones, about 85% of them singletons. Sample: peripheral blood. Receptor source: a man aged 50-59 years with acute or convalescent COVID-19.

The rearrangement joins TRBV4-1 to TRBJ2-7, with a tentative D call TRBD2 (6 bases). Trimming took off 1 base at V and 3 bases at J, with 13 bases between the two ends. The CDR3 sequence is 15 residues long. Germline loops: CDR1 MGHRA, CDR2 YSYEKL. CDR3 sequence: CASSQGSLRDYEQYF. The DNA for the CDR3 is TGCGCCAGCAGCCAAGGGAGCCTGCGGGACTACGAGCAGTACTTC.

The V call is TRBV23-1, the J call TRBJ1-2; D remains unclear. TRBV23-1 is an ORF; its function is uncertain. V was cut by 3 bases and J by 3 bases, with 11 bases left in between. This CDR3 has 14 residues. The CDR3 coding sequence is TGCGCCAGCAGTCATCGGGGTTTTGACTATGGCTACACCTTC. As protein: CASSHRGFDYGYTF.

The genes are TRBV11-2 and TRBJ1-1; D is possibly TRBD1 (5 bases). The V end lost 5 bases, the J end lost 0 bases, and 7 bases lay between the germline ends. The CDR3 contains 13 residues. CDR1 and CDR2 from the germline V gene are SGHAT and FQNNGV. CDR3 sequence (DNA): TGTGCCAGCAGCGCGGGGCTGAACACTGAAGCTTTCTTT. Its translation: CASSAGLNTEAFF.

The chain carries TRBV28 and TRBJ2-5; 8 bases agree with TRBD1. CDR3 length equals 17 residues. J gave up 1 base and V 8 bases, and 15 bases lay outside the gene matches. Germline V gene lookup returns CDR1 MDHEN and CDR2 SYDVKM. In nucleotides, the CDR3 is TGTGCCAGCGCGTCATTCCGGGACAGGAGAGCCCAAGAGACCCAGTACTTC. This codes for CASASFRDRRAQETQYF.

The CDR3 DNA sequence: TGTGCCAGCAGCCCCGGGGCCTACGAGCAGTACTTC. Protein: CASSPGAYEQYF. The chain joins TRBV7-9 to TRBJ2-7; a possible D gene is TRBD2 (5 bases). CDR1 and CDR2 from the germline V gene are SEHNR and FQNEAQ (reference sequence). The CDR3 is made up of 12 amino acids. V was pared by 5 bases and J by 2 bases, with 7 bases between.

V gene TRBV16 combines with J gene TRBJ1-3, with TRBD1 matching over 8 bases. This CDR3 has 16 amino acids. V shed 1 base, J shed 0 bases, and the junction held 2 bases outside the gene matches. Per germline, CDR1 KGHSY and CDR2 FQNENV. This chain's CDR3 is CASSQWGTGSGNTIYF. CDR3 DNA: TGTGCCAGCAGCCAATGGGGGACAGGCTCTGGAAACACCATATATTTT.

The chain is built from TRBV7-8 and TRBJ2-5; TRBD2 matches at 7 bases. The V segment lost 2 bases and the J segment 10 bases; nucleotides outside the gene matches: 4. Germline loops: CDR1 SGHVS, CDR2 FQNEAQ. The CDR3 sequence is 12 residues long. The CDR3 region has the DNA TGTGCCAGCAGCTTACGGGGGGTGGACCAGTACTTC. Its protein is CASSLRGVDQYF.

The rearrangement uses TRBV7-9 and TRBJ2-3; TRBD1 might be the D (6 bases). Trimming took off 0 bases at V and 7 bases at J, with 14 bases between the two ends. From germline, CDR1 is SEHNR and CDR2 FQNEAQ (reference sequence). The CDR3 extends over 15 amino acids. The CDR3 coding sequence is TGTGCCAGCAGCTTAGCTGGGCAGGGGAAGTATACGCAGTATTTT. Amino acids: CASSLAGQGKYTQYF.

The CDR3 region is CASSGTPENTGELFF. DNA for the CDR3: TGTGCCAGCAGTGGGACTCCGGAGAACACCGGGGAGCTGTTTTTT. The genes are TRBV6-1 and TRBJ2-2; tentative D call: TRBD2 (5 bases). This CDR3 is 15 amino acids long. Germline assignment: CDR1 MNHNS and CDR2 SASEGT. V was trimmed by 4 bases and J by 1 base, leaving 10 bases between them.

The chain couples TRBV7-8 to TRBJ1-5, with D uncertain. Germline-derived CDR1 and CDR2 are SGHVS and FQNEAQ. Trimming cost V 3 bases and J 3 bases, with 9 bases left between them. CDR3 length equals 14 residues. As DNA, the CDR3 is TGTGCCAGCAGCTTCGACACATCCAATCAGCCCCAGCATTTT. As protein: CASSFDTSNQPQHF.

This clone was observed a handful of times. The J gene is TRBJ2-7, the V gene TRBV11-1; 8 bases are shared with TRBD1. Per germline, CDR1 SGHAT and CDR2 FQDESV (reference sequence). The CDR3 totals 14 residues. The V gene end was trimmed by 5 bases and the J gene end by 2 bases; junction bases not matched to a gene: 5. The CDR3 region has the DNA TGTGCCAGCAGCCCCGGGACAGGACCCTACGAGCAGTACTTC. Its translation: CASSPGTGPYEQYF.

The chain has TRBV29-1 and TRBJ2-5; perhaps TRBD1 as D (6 bases). Germline-derived CDR1 and CDR2 are SQVTM and ANQGSEA. This CDR3 has 10 residues. The DNA of the CDR3 is TGCTCAGGGGCCAAAGAGACCCAGTACTTC. This encodes CSGAKETQYF.

V is TRBV10-3 and J is TRBJ2-5, with TRBD1 identical over 7 bases. CDR1 ENHRY and CDR2 SYGVKD come from the germline V gene. This CDR3 has 15 amino acids. V gave up 3 bases and J gave up 7 bases; unmatched junction bases: 11. The chain's CDR3 is CAISDPGQEYVTQYF. DNA for the CDR3: TGTGCCATCAGTGATCCCGGACAGGAATACGTGACCCAGTACTTC.

V is TRBV5-1 and J is TRBJ2-1; 12 nucleotides align to TRBD2. Per the germline V gene, CDR1 is SGHRS and CDR2 is YFSETQ. This CDR3 is built from 13 residues. V gave up 3 bases and J gave up 11 bases; unmatched junction bases: 3. In DNA, the CDR3 is TGCGCCAGCAGCTCCTGGACTAGCGGGAAGCAGTTCTTC. Its translation is CASSSWTSGKQFF.

The table lists this clone with a count of one. The CDR3 nucleotides read TGTGCCAGCAGCCCCATCGTCAGCGGTTCGAACACCGGGGAGCTGTTTTTT. This translates into CASSPIVSGSNTGELFF. The chain couples TRBV7-6 to TRBJ2-2, with a possible D match to TRBD2 (5 bases). The CDR3 is 17 residues long. Trimming shortened V by 5 bases and J by 0 bases, and 16 bases separated the two germline ends. Germline V gene lookup returns CDR1 SGHVS and CDR2 FNYEAQ.

The chain joins TRBV6-6 to TRBJ2-7; 9 bases align to TRBD1. V was clipped by 5 bases and J by 6 bases; unmatched bases: 11. This CDR3 has 15 residues. Germline V CDR1 and CDR2: MNHNY, SVGAGI (reference sequence). The CDR3, as DNA: TGTGCCAGCAGTAAAACAGGGGGCAAAACTGGCGAGCAGTACTTC. It translates to CASSKTGGKTGEQYF.